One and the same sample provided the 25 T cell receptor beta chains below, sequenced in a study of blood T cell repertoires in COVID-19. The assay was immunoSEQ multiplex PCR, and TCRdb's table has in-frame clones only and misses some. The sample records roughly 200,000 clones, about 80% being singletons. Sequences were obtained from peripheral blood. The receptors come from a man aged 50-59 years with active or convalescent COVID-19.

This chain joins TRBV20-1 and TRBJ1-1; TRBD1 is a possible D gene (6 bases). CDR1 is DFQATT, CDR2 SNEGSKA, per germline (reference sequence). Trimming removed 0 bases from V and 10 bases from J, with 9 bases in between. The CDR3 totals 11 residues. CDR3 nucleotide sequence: TGCAGTGCTAGAGATGCGGACAGAGCTTTCTTT. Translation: CSARDADRAFF.

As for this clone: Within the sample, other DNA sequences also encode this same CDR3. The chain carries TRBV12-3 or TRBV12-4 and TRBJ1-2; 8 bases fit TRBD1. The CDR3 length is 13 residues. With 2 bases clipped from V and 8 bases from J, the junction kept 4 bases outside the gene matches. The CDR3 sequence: CASSLQGAGGYTF. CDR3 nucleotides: TGTGCCAGCAGTTTACAGGGGGCGGGAGGCTACACCTTC.

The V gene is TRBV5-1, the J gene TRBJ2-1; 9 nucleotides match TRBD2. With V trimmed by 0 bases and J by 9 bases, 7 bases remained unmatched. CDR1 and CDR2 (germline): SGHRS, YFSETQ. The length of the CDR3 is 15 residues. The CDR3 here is CASSLGSGGIGEQFF. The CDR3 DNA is TGCGCCAGCAGCTTGGGCAGCGGGGGGATAGGTGAGCAGTTCTTC.

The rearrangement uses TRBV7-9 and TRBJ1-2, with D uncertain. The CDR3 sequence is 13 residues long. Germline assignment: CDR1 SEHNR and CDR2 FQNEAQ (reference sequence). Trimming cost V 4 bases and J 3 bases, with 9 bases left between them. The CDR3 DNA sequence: TGTGCCAGCAGCTCTGACACCTACTATGGCTACACCTTC. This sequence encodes CASSSDTYYGYTF. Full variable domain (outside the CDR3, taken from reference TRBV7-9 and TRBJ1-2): DTGVSQNPRHKITKRGQNVTFRCDPISEHNRLYWYRQTLGQGPEFLTYFQNEAQLEKSRLLSDRFSAERPKGSFSTLEIQRTEQGDSAMYLCASSSDTYYGYTFGSGTRLTVV.

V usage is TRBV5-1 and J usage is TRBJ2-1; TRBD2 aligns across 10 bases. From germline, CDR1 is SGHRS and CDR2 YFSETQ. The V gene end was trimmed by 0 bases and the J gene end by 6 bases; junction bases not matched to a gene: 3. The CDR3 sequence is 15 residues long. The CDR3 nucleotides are TGCGCCAGCAGCTTGGAAGTAGCGGGGGGCAATGAGCAGTTCTTC. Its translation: CASSLEVAGGNEQFF.

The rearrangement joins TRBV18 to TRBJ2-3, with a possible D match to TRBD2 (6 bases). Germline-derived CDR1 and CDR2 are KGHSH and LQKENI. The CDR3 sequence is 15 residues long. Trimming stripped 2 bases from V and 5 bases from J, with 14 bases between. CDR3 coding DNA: TGTGCCAGCTCACCAAATGCGGGGACTGGAGATACGCAGTATTTT. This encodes CASSPNAGTGDTQYF.

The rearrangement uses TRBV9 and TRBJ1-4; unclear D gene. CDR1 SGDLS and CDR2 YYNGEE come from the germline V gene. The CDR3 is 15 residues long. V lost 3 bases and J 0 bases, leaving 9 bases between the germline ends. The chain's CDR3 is CASSARTTTNEKLFF. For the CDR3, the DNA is TGTGCCAGCAGCGCCCGGACTACAACTAATGAAAAACTGTTTTTT.

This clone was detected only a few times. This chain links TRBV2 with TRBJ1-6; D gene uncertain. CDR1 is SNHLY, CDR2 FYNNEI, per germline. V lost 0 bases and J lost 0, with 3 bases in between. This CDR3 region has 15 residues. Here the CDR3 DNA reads TGTGCCAGCAGTGAAGCGAGCTCCTATAATTCACCCCTCCACTTT. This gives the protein CASSEASSYNSPLHF.

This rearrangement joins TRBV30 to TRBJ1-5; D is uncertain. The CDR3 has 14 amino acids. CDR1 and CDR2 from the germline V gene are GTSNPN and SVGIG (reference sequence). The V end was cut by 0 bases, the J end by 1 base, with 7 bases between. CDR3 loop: CAWSVKRSNQPQHF. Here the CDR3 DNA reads TGTGCCTGGAGTGTAAAGCGGAGCAATCAGCCCCAGCATTTT.

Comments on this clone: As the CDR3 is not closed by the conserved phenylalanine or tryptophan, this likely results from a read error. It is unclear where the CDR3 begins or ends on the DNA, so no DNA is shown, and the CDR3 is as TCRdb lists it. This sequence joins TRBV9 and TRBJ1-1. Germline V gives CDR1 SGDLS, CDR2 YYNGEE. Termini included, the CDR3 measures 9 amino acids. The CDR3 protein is CASSVGEGS.

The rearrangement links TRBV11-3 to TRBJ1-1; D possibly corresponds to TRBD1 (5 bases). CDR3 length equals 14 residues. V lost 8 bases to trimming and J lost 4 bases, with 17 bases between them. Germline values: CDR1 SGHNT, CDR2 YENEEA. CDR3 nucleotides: TGTGCCAGCGGTAACGGGGGGATGGCCACTGAAGCTTTCTTT. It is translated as CASGNGGMATEAFF.

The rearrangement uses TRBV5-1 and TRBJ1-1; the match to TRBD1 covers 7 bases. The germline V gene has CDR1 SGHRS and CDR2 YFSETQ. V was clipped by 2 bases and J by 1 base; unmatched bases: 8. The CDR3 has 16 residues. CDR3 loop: CASSLTDRARNTEAFF. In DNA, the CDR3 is TGCGCCAGCAGCTTAACCGACAGGGCCCGGAACACTGAAGCTTTCTTT.

CDR3 residues: CASSLEGDNEKLFF. The CDR3 nucleotides are TGTGCCAGCAGCTTGGAGGGGGATAATGAAAAACTGTTTTTT. The gene calls are TRBV5-6 and TRBJ1-4, with a weak D call TRBD1 (6 bases). Trimming took off 0 bases at V and 4 bases at J, with 7 bases between the two ends. The length of the CDR3 is 14 residues. Germline V gene lookup returns CDR1 SGHDT and CDR2 YYEEEE. Full variable domain (rest looked up from reference TRBV5-6 and TRBJ1-4): DAGVTQSPTHLIKTRGQQVTLRCSPKSGHDTVSWYQQALGQGPQFIFQYYEEEERQRGNFPDRFSGHQFPNYSSELNVNALLLGDSALYLCASSLEGDNEKLFFGSGTQLSVL.

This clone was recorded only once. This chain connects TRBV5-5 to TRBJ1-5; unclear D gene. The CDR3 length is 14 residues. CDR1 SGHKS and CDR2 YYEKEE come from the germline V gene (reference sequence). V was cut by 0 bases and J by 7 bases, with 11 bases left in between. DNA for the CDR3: TGTGCCAGCAGCTTGGGTGTAAACTCCCAGCCCCAGCATTTT. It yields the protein CASSLGVNSQPQHF.

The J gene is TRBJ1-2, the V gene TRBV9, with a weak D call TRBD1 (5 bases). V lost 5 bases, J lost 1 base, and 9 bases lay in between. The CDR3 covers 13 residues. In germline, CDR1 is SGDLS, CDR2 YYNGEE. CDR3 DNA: TGTGCCAGCAGTCGGGACTTTAACTATGGCTACACCTTC. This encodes CASSRDFNYGYTF.

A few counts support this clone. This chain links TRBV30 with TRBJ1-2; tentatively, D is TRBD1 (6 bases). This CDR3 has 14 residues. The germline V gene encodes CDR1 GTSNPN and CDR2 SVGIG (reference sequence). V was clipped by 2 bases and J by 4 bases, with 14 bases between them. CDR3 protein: CAWSSPRGVYGYTF. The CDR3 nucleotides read TGTGCCTGGAGTTCCCCCAGGGGCGTCTATGGCTACACCTTC.

The CDR3 here is CATSRDRGNENEQFF. The CDR3 DNA is TGTGCCACCAGCAGAGACAGGGGGAACGAAAATGAGCAGTTCTTC. The chain is built from TRBV15 and TRBJ2-1, with 7 bases aligning to TRBD1. Germline V gene data show CDR1 as LNHNV and CDR2 as YYDKDF (reference sequence). V lost 0 bases, J lost 7 bases, and 6 bases stayed unmatched. The CDR3 is 15 residues long.

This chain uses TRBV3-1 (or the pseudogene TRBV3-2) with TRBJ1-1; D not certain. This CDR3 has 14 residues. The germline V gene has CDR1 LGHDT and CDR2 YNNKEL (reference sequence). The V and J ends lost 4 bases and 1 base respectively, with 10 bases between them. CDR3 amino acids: CASSPRSENTEAFF. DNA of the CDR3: TGTGCCAGCAGCCCACGGAGCGAGAACACTGAAGCTTTCTTT.

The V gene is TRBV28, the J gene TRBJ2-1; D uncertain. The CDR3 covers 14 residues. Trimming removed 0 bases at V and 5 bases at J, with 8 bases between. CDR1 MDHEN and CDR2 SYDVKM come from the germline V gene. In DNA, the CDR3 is TGTGCCAGCAGTTTATGGGGCAGGAACAATGAGCAGTTCTTC. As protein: CASSLWGRNNEQFF.

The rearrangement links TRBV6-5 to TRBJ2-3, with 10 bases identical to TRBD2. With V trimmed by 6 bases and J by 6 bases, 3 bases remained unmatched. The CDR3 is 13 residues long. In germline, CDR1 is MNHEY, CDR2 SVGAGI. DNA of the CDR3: TGTGCCAGCAGGGGACTAGCGACGGATACGCAGTATTTT. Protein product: CASRGLATDTQYF.

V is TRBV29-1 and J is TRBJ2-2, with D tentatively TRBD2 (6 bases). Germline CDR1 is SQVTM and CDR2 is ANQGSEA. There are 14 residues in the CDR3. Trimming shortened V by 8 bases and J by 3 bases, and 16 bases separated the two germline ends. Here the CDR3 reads CSIKSTSYTGELFF. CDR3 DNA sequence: TGCAGCATTAAGTCCACTAGCTACACCGGGGAGCTGTTTTTT.

For the CDR3, the DNA is TGTGCCTGGAGTGTGGGGCAGACAGATACGCAGTATTTT. The encoded protein is CAWSVGQTDTQYF. The V and J genes are TRBV30 and TRBJ2-3, with a weak D call TRBD1 (5 bases). Trimming shortened V by 0 bases and J by 3 bases, and 7 bases separated the two germline ends. CDR3 length: 13 residues. Germline V gives CDR1 GTSNPN, CDR2 SVGIG (reference sequence).

CDR3 nucleotides: TGTGCCAGCAGGCAAGACAGGGGCAATCAGCCCCAGCATTTT. Amino acids: CASRQDRGNQPQHF. The chain recombines TRBV6-5 with TRBJ1-5; TRBD1 agrees at 7 bases. Trimming cost V 6 bases and J 2 bases; bases outside gene matches: 4. CDR1 MNHEY and CDR2 SVGAGI come from the germline V gene. The CDR3 sequence is 14 residues long.

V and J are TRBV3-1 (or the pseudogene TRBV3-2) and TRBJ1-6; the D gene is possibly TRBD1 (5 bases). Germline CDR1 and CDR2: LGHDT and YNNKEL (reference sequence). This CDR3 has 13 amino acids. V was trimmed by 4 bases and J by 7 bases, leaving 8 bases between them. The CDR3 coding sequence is TGTGCCAGCAGCCTCGACAGCAATTCACCCCTCCACTTT. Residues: CASSLDSNSPLHF.

For the CDR3, the DNA is TGTGCCAGCACCCAAATGCAGGGAACTTCACCCCTCCACTTT. Its protein is CASTQMQGTSPLHF. The J gene is TRBJ1-6, the V gene TRBV28; D is perhaps TRBD1 (5 bases). V was pared by 7 bases and J by 9 bases, with 16 bases between. CDR3 length: 14 residues. CDR1 MDHEN and CDR2 SYDVKM come from the germline V gene.